This T cell receptor beta chain originates from a study of T cells after yellow fever vaccination. The CDR3 has 13 amino acids. Between the trimmed V and J ends, which lost 2 bases and 2 bases, there was a span of 3 bases. Germline CDR1 and CDR2: MNHNS and SASEGT. TCRdb reprocessed the 5' RACE reads via MiXCR and lists one record per CDR3 protein. The sample includes some 120,000 distinct CDR3 sequences, around 15% of them seen just once. This clonotype was seen only a few times. The sample in question was CD8+ T cells sorted from PBMCs, obtained 5 days after the yellow fever booster vaccination. J is TRBJ2-2 and V is TRBV6-1; D ambiguous. The TCR originated in a man aged 18-30 years who received the YFV17D yellow fever vaccine. The CDR3 bases are TGTGCCAGCAGTGAACCAAACACCGGGGAGCTGTTTTTT. Encoded protein: CASSEPNTGELFF.